This T cell receptor beta chain was sequenced for a study of blood T cell repertoires in COVID-19. At the level of the study: The United States, Italy and Spain supplied acute and convalescent COVID-19 samples. From T cells, B-cell-depleted T cells, or PBMCs came the material, which was cDNA or gDNA.

There are 16 residues in the CDR3. V was shortened by 5 bases and J by 2 bases, with 16 bases between the two germline ends. CDR1 is SSHAT, CDR2 FNYEAQ, per germline (reference sequence). Per the study methods: Cell counts per sample came from amplifying reference gene primers. Data came from immunoSEQ multiplex PCR; TCRdb stores just in-frame clones and leaves some out. The V and J calls and clone size come from that table; D and trimming were worked out from the DNA. The table lists 650,000 to 800,000 clones, 80% to 90% of them singletons. Sequencing used peripheral blood. The TCR originated in a woman aged 18-35 years with acute or convalescent COVID-19. The V call is TRBV7-7, the J call TRBJ2-1, with D possibly being TRBD1 (6 bases). For the CDR3, the DNA is TGTGCCAGCAGCCCCACAGGGTTCCTACCCTACAATGAGCAGTTCTTC. Its translation: CASSPTGFLPYNEQFF.